The next 21 T cell receptor beta chains were all read from a single sample in a study of cytomegalovirus exposure and HLA in healthy donors. PCR used 60 Vbeta primers and 13 Jbeta primers. The repertoire was sequenced with immunoSEQ multiplex PCR; TCRdb's copy has only in-frame clones and lacks some. The sample consists of 110,000 to 150,000 clones, roughly 80% of them appearing once. What was sequenced was PBMCs. These TCRs come from a woman aged 40-49 years in good health and CMV-seropositive.

The chain uses TRBV2 and TRBJ1-5; perhaps TRBD1 as D (6 bases). V shed 5 bases and J shed 5 bases, with 22 bases lying between them. Germline V CDR1 and CDR2: SNHLY, FYNNEI. This CDR3 is built from 17 residues. Written as DNA, the CDR3 is TGTGCCAGCAGTCAGGACAGTTCCAGATTCATGGATCAGCCCCAGCATTTT. Amino acid sequence: CASSQDSSRFMDQPQHF.

J is TRBJ1-6 and V is TRBV4-3, with TRBD1 identical over 8 bases. The CDR3 consists of 17 residues. CDR1 and CDR2 (germline): LGHNA, YSLEER. J lost 6 bases, V lost 0 bases, and 7 bases had no gene match. The CDR3 DNA reads TGCGCCAGCAGCCAAGAAACAGGACAGGGTAGTAATTCACCCCTCCACTTT. Its protein product is CASSQETGQGSNSPLHF.

Only a few counts were recorded for this clone. The chain links TRBV16 to TRBJ2-7; maybe TRBD1 (6 bases). Germline loops: CDR1 KGHSY, CDR2 FQNENV. CDR3 length equals 13 residues. Trimming left V 8 bases short and J 3 bases short, with 14 bases between. CDR3 amino acids: CASSFGGIYEQYF. CDR3 nucleotide sequence: TGTGCCAGCTCATTTGGGGGCATCTACGAGCAGTACTTC.

The chain carries TRBV7-9 and TRBJ1-6; D unclear. The V end was cut by 4 bases, the J end by 10 bases, with 14 bases between. Looked up from germline, CDR1 is SEHNR and CDR2 is FQNEAQ (reference sequence). The CDR3 is made up of 14 amino acids. The DNA for the CDR3 is TGTGCCAGCAGCTCCGAGGGCCGAGGGTCACCCCTCCACTTT. This codes for CASSSEGRGSPLHF.

This clone was seen only a few times. The CDR3 DNA follows: TGTGCCAGCATGGGCTTCGATGAAAAACTGTTTTTT. Translation gives CASMGFDEKLFF. The chain is built from TRBV28 and TRBJ1-4, with no clear D. This CDR3 region has 12 residues. Germline CDR1 and CDR2: MDHEN and SYDVKM. Trimming took 7 bases from V and 6 from J, leaving 9 bases between them.

J is TRBJ1-2 and V is TRBV7-8, with TRBD1 identical over 9 bases. V shed 0 bases, J shed 6 bases, and the junction held 5 bases outside the gene matches. Per germline, CDR1 SGHVS and CDR2 FQNEAQ. The CDR3 is made up of 15 amino acids. CDR3 coding DNA: TGTGCCAGCAGCTTAGCGCAAGGGACAGGGAATGGCTACACCTTC. Amino acids: CASSLAQGTGNGYTF.

V and J are TRBV28 and TRBJ1-1, with D maybe TRBD1 (6 bases). This CDR3 contains 14 residues. Trimming pared 6 bases from V and 4 bases from J, leaving 15 bases between. Germline V lookup: CDR1 MDHEN, CDR2 SYDVKM. This chain's CDR3 is CASREGGLGTEAFF. CDR3 DNA sequence: TGTGCCAGCAGGGAAGGGGGTTTGGGCACTGAAGCTTTCTTT.

CDR3 sequence (DNA): TGCGCCAGCAGCCAGGGGATAGCGGGTAGTAGCACAGATACGCAGTATTTT. Amino acids: CASSQGIAGSSTDTQYF. The chain is built from TRBV4-1 and TRBJ2-3; TRBD2 matches 7 bases. This CDR3 has 17 amino acids. V lost 3 bases to trimming and J lost 0 bases; unmatched junction nucleotides: 9. Germline V CDR1 and CDR2: MGHRA, YSYEKL.

V and J are TRBV4-1 and TRBJ2-2; 12 bases line up with TRBD2. This CDR3 has 17 amino acids. With V trimmed by 1 base and J by 3 bases, 3 bases remained unmatched. Germline values: CDR1 MGHRA, CDR2 YSYEKL. This CDR3 reads CASSQGGLAGYTGELFF. As DNA, the CDR3 is TGCGCCAGCAGCCAAGGCGGACTAGCGGGGTACACCGGGGAGCTGTTTTTT.

The chain recombines TRBV2 with TRBJ1-5; 10 bases agree with TRBD1. There are 15 residues in the CDR3. V lost 2 bases, J lost 4 bases, and 2 bases stayed unmatched. Germline assignment: CDR1 SNHLY and CDR2 FYNNEI. CDR3 bases: TGTGCCAGCAGTGAACGGACAGGGGGGAATCAGCCCCAGCATTTT. It codes for CASSERTGGNQPQHF.

A few counts support this clone. The chain couples TRBV5-4 to TRBJ2-3; D is possibly TRBD1 (6 bases). V was clipped by 0 bases and J by 3 bases, with 8 bases between them. The CDR3 runs to 14 residues. CDR1 is SGHNT, CDR2 YYREEE, per germline (reference sequence). For the CDR3, the DNA is TGTGCCAGCAGCTTGGACAGGGCAACAGATACGCAGTATTTT. This translates into CASSLDRATDTQYF. Full variable domain (remainder filled in from reference TRBV5-4 and TRBJ2-3): ETGVTQSPTHLIKTRGQQVTLRCSSQSGHNTVSWYQQALGQGPQFIFQYYREEENGRGNFPPRFSGLQFPNYSSELNVNALELDDSALYLCASSLDRATDTQYFGPGTRLTVL.

This clone appeared a single time. The rearrangement links TRBV30 to TRBJ2-1; TRBD2 matches at 8 bases. CDR1 and CDR2 from the germline V gene are GTSNPN and SVGIG (reference sequence). This CDR3 is built from 14 residues. The V and J ends lost 3 bases and 9 bases, in that order; junction bases with no gene match: 10. The CDR3: CAWSPGGRPSEQFF. CDR3 nucleotides: TGTGCCTGGAGCCCGGGCGGGAGGCCCAGTGAGCAGTTCTTC.

In DNA form, the CDR3 reads TGTGCCAGCAGCTTCCCTGACAGCCGGAGAGGCTACACCTTC. Protein: CASSFPDSRRGYTF. J is TRBJ1-2 and V is TRBV7-9; a possible D gene is TRBD1 (5 bases). V was pared by 3 bases and J by 8 bases, with 16 bases between. The germline gives CDR1 SEHNR, CDR2 FQNEAQ (reference sequence). The CDR3 totals 14 residues. The full variable domain, its missing parts supplied by reference TRBV7-9 and TRBJ1-2, is DTGVSQNPRHKITKRGQNVTFRCDPISEHNRLYWYRQTLGQGPEFLTYFQNEAQLEKSRLLSDRFSAERPKGSFSTLEIQRTEQGDSAMYLCASSFPDSRRGYTFGSGTRLTVV.

The chain carries TRBV6-4 and TRBJ2-3, with D uncertain. This CDR3 spans 13 amino acids. The V end lost 8 bases, the J end lost 4 bases, and 13 bases lay between the germline ends. Germline CDR1 reads MRHNA; CDR2 reads SNTAGT. CDR3 coding DNA: TGTGCCAGCTCGCCCAGTGGCTCAGATACGCAGTATTTT. Protein sequence: CASSPSGSDTQYF.

V and J are TRBV13 and TRBJ2-5; 9 nucleotides agree with TRBD1. The J segment lost 3 bases and the V segment lost 5 bases, leaving 7 bases of the junction unmatched. This CDR3 region has 15 residues. Germline CDR1 reads PRHDT; CDR2 reads FYEKMQ (reference sequence). The DNA for the CDR3 is TGTGCCAGCAGCATTAACAGGGGGCGCAAAGAGACCCAGTACTTC. As protein: CASSINRGRKETQYF.

The rearrangement uses TRBV10-3 and TRBJ2-1; TRBD1 matches 11 bases. CDR1 and CDR2 from the germline V gene are ENHRY and SYGVKD. This CDR3 has 13 amino acids. V was clipped by 10 bases and J by 5 bases; unmatched bases: 4. The CDR3 nucleotides read TGTGCCACGTTGGGACAGGGGGACAATGAGCAGTTCTTC. It translates to CATLGQGDNEQFF.

V usage is TRBV2 and J usage is TRBJ2-1; 9 positions agree with TRBD2. The V gene end was trimmed by 1 base and the J gene end by 16 bases; junction bases not matched to a gene: 8. The CDR3 is 13 residues long. The germline V gene encodes CDR1 SNHLY and CDR2 FYNNEI. The DNA of the CDR3 is TGTGCCAGCAGTGAAGGGGTTAGCGGGAGTATATTCTTC. Translation: CASSEGVSGSIFF.

CDR3 protein: CASTSGGVEAAFF. The DNA of the CDR3 is TGTGCCAGCACCTCGGGAGGGGTTGAAGCAGCTTTCTTT. The V gene is TRBV6-1, the J gene TRBJ1-1, with a possible D match to TRBD1 (5 bases). The CDR3 is 13 amino acids. V was shortened by 7 bases and J by 10 bases, with 19 bases between the two germline ends. CDR1 is MNHNS, CDR2 SASEGT, per germline.

V and J are TRBV9 and TRBJ1-4; 7 bases are a match to TRBD1. The V segment lost 3 bases and the J segment 1 base; nucleotides outside the gene matches: 12. This CDR3 has 18 residues. Looked up from germline, CDR1 is SGDLS and CDR2 is YYNGEE. The CDR3 region is CASSARQGPRETNEKLFF. CDR3 DNA sequence: TGTGCCAGCAGCGCCCGACAGGGCCCCAGAGAAACTAATGAAAAACTGTTTTTT.

This clone was seen a few times. V usage is TRBV5-1 and J usage is TRBJ1-2; a weak D match, TRBD1 (5 bases). The CDR3 runs to 14 residues. CDR1 is SGHRS and CDR2 is YFSETQ in the germline V gene. V lost 0 bases, J lost 1 base, and 7 bases lay in between. The CDR3 nucleotides are TGCGCCAGCAGCTTGGCCGGGGGTAACTATGGCTACACCTTC. It translates to CASSLAGGNYGYTF. The whole variable domain, filled in from reference TRBV5-1 and TRBJ1-2, reads KAGVTQTPRYLIKTRGQQVTLSCSPISGHRSVSWYQQTPGQGLQFLFEYFSETQRNKGNFPGRFSGRQFSNSRSEMNVSTLELGDSALYLCASSLAGGNYGYTFGSGTRLTVV.

The rearrangement joins TRBV15 to TRBJ2-1, with TRBD1 matching 7 bases. Germline trimming cut 5 bases from V and 6 bases from J; bases unmatched to any gene: 19. The germline V gene encodes CDR1 LNHNV and CDR2 YYDKDF (reference sequence). This CDR3 spans 18 amino acids. In DNA, the CDR3 is TGTGCCACCAGCGGCCTTTCCCGAGGGACAGTCCTCTTCAATGAGCAGTTCTTC. This translates into CATSGLSRGTVLFNEQFF.